The 23 T cell receptor beta chains below all came from one sample that was sequenced in a study of blood T cell repertoires in COVID-19. Sequencing was performed with immunoSEQ multiplex PCR; in TCRdb, only in-frame clones are kept and a portion is missing. This sample has roughly 320,000 clones, with approximately 90% found just once. Sample: peripheral blood. Receptor source: a woman aged 45-65 years with COVID-19, enrolled during active disease.

The rearrangement links TRBV7-8 to TRBJ1-2, with 7 bases that match TRBD1. Losses at the gene ends were 3 bases for V and 4 bases for J; bases not matched to a gene: 5. Germline CDR1 SGHVS, CDR2 FQNEAQ. The CDR3 runs to 14 residues. The CDR3 spells CASSFGQVVYGYTF. CDR3 in DNA: TGTGCCAGCAGCTTTGGACAGGTGGTCTATGGCTACACCTTC.

The V call is TRBV6-5, the J call TRBJ1-5; 11 bases agree with TRBD1. The V and J ends lost 0 bases and 6 bases, in that order; junction bases with no gene match: 4. CDR1 MNHEY and CDR2 SVGAGI come from the germline V gene. The CDR3 totals 16 residues. CDR3 coding DNA: TGTGCCAGCAGTTACTCCTTGGGACAGGGGGGTCAGCCCCAGCATTTT. Amino acid sequence: CASSYSLGQGGQPQHF.

Written as DNA, the CDR3 is TGTGCCAGCTCACCATACCCGACTAGCGGGTTTAGCTCCTACAATGAGCAGTTCTTC. Translation gives CASSPYPTSGFSSYNEQFF. The chain is built from TRBV18 and TRBJ2-1; 10 bases are shared with TRBD2. Germline V gives CDR1 KGHSH, CDR2 LQKENI. This CDR3 comprises 19 residues. The trim removed 2 bases at V and 0 bases at J, leaving 10 bases unmatched. Filled out from reference TRBV18 and TRBJ2-1, the complete variable domain reads NAGVMQNPRHLVRRRGQEARLRCSPMKGHSHVYWYRQLPEEGLKFMVYLQKENIIDESGMPKERFSAEFPKEGPSILRIQQVVRGDSAAYFCASSPYPTSGFSSYNEQFFGPGTRLTVL.

V gene TRBV29-1 combines with J gene TRBJ2-3; 9 nucleotides align to TRBD2. The length of the CDR3 is 12 residues. The V gene's germline CDR1 is SQVTM and CDR2 ANQGSEA. The DNA of the CDR3 is TGCAGTTTCGAAGCGGGAGGAGGGACGCAGTATTTT. Its translation is CSFEAGGGTQYF.

The chain employs TRBV15 and TRBJ2-2, with D possibly being TRBD2 (6 bases). In germline, CDR1 is LNHNV, CDR2 YYDKDF (reference sequence). The CDR3 totals 18 residues. V lost 0 bases and J lost 5, with 19 bases in between. The CDR3 region is CATSRDGDSVGGTGELFF. For the CDR3, the DNA is TGTGCCACCAGCAGAGATGGGGACTCTGTAGGAGGGACCGGGGAGCTGTTTTTT.

The rearrangement joins TRBV5-5 to TRBJ1-3, with D unclear. V was pared by 0 bases and J by 0 bases, with 7 bases between. The CDR3 contains 15 residues. The V gene's germline CDR1 is SGHKS and CDR2 YYEKEE (reference sequence). For the CDR3, the DNA is TGTGCCAGCAGCTTGGTACAGTACTCTGGAAACACCATATATTTT. Protein sequence: CASSLVQYSGNTIYF.

The rearrangement links TRBV7-8 to TRBJ2-1; 10 positions match TRBD2. Trimming took 2 bases from V and 8 from J; bases not matched to a gene: 6. This CDR3 contains 15 residues. Germline V gives CDR1 SGHVS, CDR2 FQNEAQ. Here the CDR3 reads CASSLRPSGSYEQFF. The CDR3 coding sequence is TGTGCCAGCAGCTTAAGGCCTAGCGGGAGTTATGAGCAGTTCTTC.

As regards this clone: This sample includes further DNA sequences coding for the same CDR3. The genes are TRBV12-3 or TRBV12-4 and TRBJ1-2, with TRBD1 identical over 9 bases. V lost 8 bases to trimming and J lost 4 bases; unmatched junction nucleotides: 5. The length of the CDR3 is 13 residues. CDR3 bases: TGTGCCAGCTCACCGGGACAGGGCTATGGCTACACCTTC. It translates to CASSPGQGYGYTF.

The rearrangement links TRBV29-1 to TRBJ2-3; 9 positions match TRBD1. Germline V gives CDR1 SQVTM, CDR2 ANQGSEA. After removal of 7 bases from V and 2 bases from J, the junction contained 4 bases not matched to a gene. The CDR3 is made up of 13 amino acids. CDR3 loop: CSERTGATDTQYF. The DNA of the CDR3 is TGCAGCGAAAGGACAGGGGCCACAGATACGCAGTATTTT.

The rearrangement joins TRBV2 to TRBJ2-3, with D unresolved. Germline V gene sequence: CDR1 SNHLY, CDR2 FYNNEI. The CDR3 is 13 residues long. Trimming removed 6 bases at V and 7 bases at J, with 14 bases between. The CDR3 region has the DNA TGTGCCAGCAGCCCTATCCCGGGTAATACGCAGTATTTT. Translating it yields CASSPIPGNTQYF.

The chain couples TRBV11-3 to TRBJ2-1; TRBD2 is a possible D gene (6 bases). Germline CDR1 reads SGHNT; CDR2 reads YENEEA. There are 16 residues in the CDR3. The V end lost 5 bases, the J end lost 7 bases, and 21 bases lay between the germline ends. The CDR3 DNA is TGTGCCAGCAGCCCCTCATGGCGGGATCCTGGAAATGAGCAGTTCTTC. Amino acid sequence: CASSPSWRDPGNEQFF.

Notes on this clone: Other nucleotide sequences from this sample produce the same CDR3. This chain uses TRBV9 with TRBJ2-3; perhaps TRBD1 as D (6 bases). Per the germline V gene, CDR1 is SGDLS and CDR2 is YYNGEE. V was trimmed by 0 bases and J by 1 base, leaving 9 bases between them. There are 15 residues in the CDR3. The chain's CDR3 is CASSVAGTRTDTQYF. DNA for the CDR3: TGTGCCAGCAGCGTAGCGGGGACACGCACAGATACGCAGTATTTT.

The chain carries TRBV5-1 and TRBJ2-2, with 11 bases lining up with TRBD2. Trimming removed 2 bases from V and 5 bases from J; junction bases left unmatched: 5. Germline assignment: CDR1 SGHRS and CDR2 YFSETQ. The CDR3 loop spans 16 amino acids. The CDR3 here is CASSFQLAGATGELFF. The CDR3 DNA reads as TGCGCCAGCAGCTTTCAACTAGCGGGAGCGACCGGGGAGCTGTTTTTT. Together with reference TRBV5-1 and TRBJ2-2, the CDR3 gives the full variable domain: KAGVTQTPRYLIKTRGQQVTLSCSPISGHRSVSWYQQTPGQGLQFLFEYFSETQRNKGNFPGRFSGRQFSNSRSEMNVSTLELGDSALYLCASSFQLAGATGELFFGEGSRLTVL.

The chain links TRBV9 to TRBJ1-1; the D gene is possibly TRBD1 (5 bases). The germline gives CDR1 SGDLS, CDR2 YYNGEE. Trimming took off 0 bases at V and 4 bases at J, with 10 bases between the two ends. CDR3 size: 14 residues. The CDR3 region is CASSVGRGLTEAFF. CDR3 DNA sequence: TGTGCCAGCAGCGTAGGTCGGGGACTCACTGAAGCTTTCTTT.

J is TRBJ1-2 and V is TRBV19, with 8 nucleotides matching TRBD1. This CDR3 is built from 16 residues. J was trimmed by 2 bases and V by 3 bases; bases with no gene match: 8. The germline V gene has CDR1 LNHDA and CDR2 SQIVND (reference sequence). The CDR3 here is CASSIYSGTGNYGYTF. In DNA, the CDR3 is TGTGCCAGTAGTATTTATTCCGGGACAGGCAACTATGGCTACACCTTC.

This clone was seen a single time. The gene calls are TRBV19 and TRBJ2-3; D uncertain. With 6 bases removed from V and 0 bases from J, the gap between germline ends came to 13 bases. This CDR3 comprises 15 residues. Germline assignment: CDR1 LNHDA and CDR2 SQIVND (reference sequence). The DNA of the CDR3 is TGTGCCAGTAGCAACCCGGGTGATAGCACAGATACGCAGTATTTT. Amino acid sequence: CASSNPGDSTDTQYF.

This sequence joins TRBV24-1 and TRBJ1-3, with no clear D. Germline V gives CDR1 KGHDR, CDR2 SFDVKD. V lost 5 bases, J lost 4 bases, and 8 bases lay in between. The CDR3 contains 13 residues. The CDR3 reads CATSAGIGNTIYF. CDR3 in DNA: TGTGCCACCAGTGCGGGGATCGGAAACACCATATATTTT.

The chain has TRBV7-6 and TRBJ1-1; D possibly corresponds to TRBD1 (5 bases). V gave up 2 bases and J gave up 3 bases, with 10 bases separating them. The CDR3 is 14 amino acids. Germline CDR1 reads SGHVS; CDR2 reads FNYEAQ. CDR3 region: CASSLSSRDTEAFF. CDR3 nucleotides: TGTGCCAGCAGCTTAAGCTCCAGGGACACTGAAGCTTTCTTT.

The gene calls are TRBV12-3 or TRBV12-4 and TRBJ1-3; D is unclear. The CDR3 loop spans 13 amino acids. With 11 bases removed from V and 0 bases from J, the gap between germline ends came to 11 bases. The CDR3 spells CALGWSSGNTIYF. The CDR3 region has the DNA TGTGCCCTCGGGTGGAGCTCTGGAAACACCATATATTTT.

The chain recombines TRBV28 with TRBJ1-1; possibly TRBD1 for D (6 bases). Per germline, CDR1 MDHEN and CDR2 SYDVKM. The CDR3 spans 14 residues. V was pared by 7 bases and J by 4 bases, with 16 bases between. The CDR3, as DNA: TGTGCCAGCACCCGAGCAGGGACACCCACTGAAGCTTTCTTT. Amino acids: CASTRAGTPTEAFF.

This clone was picked up one time. The V gene is TRBV6-2 or TRBV6-3, the J gene TRBJ2-1, with 8 bases lining up with TRBD2. The germline V gene has CDR1 MNHEY and CDR2 SVGEGT. CDR3 length: 20 residues. Trimming at V came to 4 bases and at J to 6 bases, leaving 23 bases not matched to a gene. The CDR3 loop is CASSSSRGGQRTSRINEQFF. DNA for the CDR3: TGTGCCAGCAGTTCCTCCCGGGGGGGGCAACGGACTAGTAGGATCAATGAGCAGTTCTTC.

V usage is TRBV24-1 and J usage is TRBJ2-1; 8 bases match TRBD1. CDR1 and CDR2 (germline): KGHDR, SFDVKD. The CDR3 runs to 14 residues. Losses at the gene ends were 0 bases for V and 6 bases for J; bases not matched to a gene: 0. The CDR3 loop is CATSDLDRGNEQFF. CDR3 bases: TGTGCCACCAGTGATTTGGACAGGGGCAATGAGCAGTTCTTC.

The chain employs TRBV19 and TRBJ1-1; D may be TRBD1 (6 bases). This CDR3 spans 13 amino acids. V was pared by 11 bases and J by 1 base, with 14 bases between. The V gene's germline CDR1 is LNHDA and CDR2 SQIVND (reference sequence). CDR3 in DNA: TGTGCCTCCCTAGAACAGGGGAACACTGAAGCTTTCTTT. It is translated as CASLEQGNTEAFF.